The 5 T cell receptor beta chains listed next were all sequenced from one sample in a study of identical twins. MiXCR, run by TCRdb on the 5' RACE reads, gives a single entry per CDR3 protein. The profile shows under 250,000 distinct CDR3 sequences, around a tenth of them singletons. Sequenced sample: memory (CD45RO+) T cells sorted from blood. The receptors originated from a woman between 18 and 30 years old in good health.

The chain couples TRBV10-3 to TRBJ2-2, with a weak D call TRBD2 (5 bases). Per germline, CDR1 ENHRY and CDR2 SYGVKD. V shed 6 bases and J shed 0 bases, with 14 bases lying between them. The CDR3 runs 16 residues. In DNA, the CDR3 is TGTGCCATCAGCGTCCAGCGGTCCTCGAACACCGGGGAGCTGTTTTTT. It specifies CAISVQRSSNTGELFF.

The V gene is TRBV24-1, the J gene TRBJ2-1; 10 bases are shared with TRBD2. This CDR3 has 14 amino acids. After removal of 4 bases from V and 7 bases from J, the junction contained 3 bases not matched to a gene. The germline V gene encodes CDR1 KGHDR and CDR2 SFDVKD. CDR3 coding DNA: TGTGCCACCAGTGACTTGACTAGCGGGAATGAGCAGTTCTTC. Protein sequence: CATSDLTSGNEQFF.

This clonotype was detected many times. V and J are TRBV5-1 and TRBJ2-3; TRBD2 is a possible D gene (5 bases). The germline CDR1 and CDR2 sequences are SGHRS and YFSETQ. The V gene lost 5 bases and the J gene lost 2 bases, with 21 bases spanning the gap. This CDR3 comprises 17 residues. CDR3 loop: CASRLQTGLLITDTQYF. The CDR3 nucleotides read TGCGCCAGCAGGCTTCAAACCGGACTGTTAATCACAGATACGCAGTATTTT.

This clonotype has a handful of counts. For the CDR3, the DNA is TGCAGTGCTATAGGAGCTAGCGGGGACCAAGAGACCCAGTACTTC. As protein: CSAIGASGDQETQYF. The V gene is TRBV20-1, the J gene TRBJ2-5, with 9 bases identical to TRBD2. Losses at the gene ends were 4 bases for V and 0 bases for J; bases not matched to a gene: 6. This CDR3 spans 15 amino acids. Looked up from germline, CDR1 is DFQATT and CDR2 is SNEGSKA (reference sequence).

The rearrangement joins TRBV7-2 to TRBJ2-1, with 15 positions matching TRBD2. This CDR3 has 15 residues. The germline V gene has CDR1 SGHTA and CDR2 FQGNSA. The junction had 1 base not matched to a gene; V was cut back by 4 bases and J by 6 bases. The chain's CDR3 is CASSWGLAGGNEQFF. As DNA, the CDR3 is TGTGCCAGCAGCTGGGGACTAGCGGGAGGCAATGAGCAGTTCTTC.